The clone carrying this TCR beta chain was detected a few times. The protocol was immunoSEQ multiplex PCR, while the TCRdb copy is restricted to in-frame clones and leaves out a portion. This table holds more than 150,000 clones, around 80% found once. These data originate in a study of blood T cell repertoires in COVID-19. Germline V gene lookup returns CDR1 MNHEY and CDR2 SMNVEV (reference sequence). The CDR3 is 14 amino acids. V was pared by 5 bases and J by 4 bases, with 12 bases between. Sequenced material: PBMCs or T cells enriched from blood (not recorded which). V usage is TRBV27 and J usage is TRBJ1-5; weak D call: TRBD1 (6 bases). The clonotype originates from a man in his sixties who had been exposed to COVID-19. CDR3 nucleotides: TGTGCCAGCAGTCCCGGCAGGGGAAATCAGCCCCAGCATTTT. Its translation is CASSPGRGNQPQHF.